The source of this T cell receptor (beta chain) is a study of shared clonotypes between healthy human individuals. V shed 2 bases and J 4 bases; nucleotides not matched to a gene: 9. CDR1 and CDR2 from the germline V gene are SGHNT and YYREEE (reference sequence). This CDR3 region has 19 residues. The run depth of the assay was deep. Genomic DNA of each subset was evenly split across several immunoSEQ plates. The repertoire was sequenced with immunoSEQ multiplex PCR; TCRdb's copy has only in-frame clones and lacks some. The data hold a few million clones, with roughly nine tenths observed a single time.

This TCR came from a man aged 18 to 29 in good health. The sequenced sample was naive CD4+ T cells sorted from blood. Subset described: CD45RA+ positively selected. The chain recombines TRBV5-4 with TRBJ2-2; TRBD2 matches at 15 bases. CDR3 region: CASSFAGTSGGTGTGELFF. The CDR3 nucleotides read TGTGCCAGCAGCTTCGCCGGGACTAGCGGGGGGACGGGCACCGGGGAGCTGTTTTTT.